This paragraph reports one TCR beta chain. TCRdb reanalysed the 5' RACE reads using MiXCR and keeps one entry per CDR3 protein. In the table there are roughly 150,000 distinct CDR3 sequences, roughly 14% of which are singletons. V was pared by 0 bases and J by 4 bases, with 4 bases of the junction left unmatched. The CDR3 sequence is 15 residues long. Germline V gene data show CDR1 as DFQATT and CDR2 as SNEGSKA (reference sequence). This specimen belongs to a study of T-cell memory formation after mild COVID-19. Material for sequencing was PBMCs or a T cell subset sorted from them (not recorded which). This chain uses TRBV20-1 with TRBJ1-1; 11 nucleotides line up with TRBD1. This TCR was sampled from an adult woman who had mild COVID-19 (a few samples of this study predate the infection). Cell type and time point are not known. CDR3 loop: CSARDLGTGGTEAFF. In DNA, the CDR3 is TGCAGTGCTAGAGATCTCGGGACAGGGGGCACTGAAGCTTTCTTT.